This T cell receptor beta chain was observed in a study of CD8+ T cells in alopecia areata. Overall study results and limits: In scalp samples, resident alphabeta T cells of normal skin are also sequenced. Higher clonality was seen in lesional scalp than in normal scalp, especially in alopecia totalis/universalis. Among patients, TCR sharing was less clear than in mice, a difference possibly due in part to HLA diversity in the patient population.

For this clone: The antigen remains unidentified.

After isolation, RNA underwent reverse transcription to generate cDNA as the sequencing template. Some clones are missing from TCRdb's copy, which holds only in-frame ones; the method was immunoSEQ multiplex PCR. The profile shows roughly 200,000 clones, around 50% of them singletons. The CDR3 length is 14 residues. J was trimmed by 4 bases and V by 6 bases; bases with no gene match: 3. CDR1 and CDR2 from the germline V gene are SNHLY and FYNNEI. Sorted populations comprised CD4+ and CD8+ T cells obtained from PBMCs. This chain uses TRBV2 with TRBJ2-1, with 10 bases lining up with TRBD2. The sequence derives from a human donor in good health. The sample taken for sequencing was CD8+ T cells sorted from blood. CDR3 in amino acids: CASRIAGGYNEQFF. In nucleotides, the CDR3 is TGTGCCAGCAGGATAGCGGGGGGATACAATGAGCAGTTCTTC.